The 32 T cell receptor beta chains below all came from one sample that was sequenced in a study of neurological immune-mediated disorders. TCRdb analysed the 5' RACE reads with MiXCR anew, one entry per CDR3 protein. The profile covers nearly 60,000 distinct CDR3 sequences, with around 3.4% appearing a single time and around 3.3% taken by the ten largest. The sample was PBMCs. Receptor source: a woman in her thirties with multiple sclerosis.

This clonotype came up a few times. Since a much larger clone is just one base distant, this may be a read error. The J gene is TRBJ1-6, the V gene TRBV20-1, with a weak D call TRBD1 (5 bases). This CDR3 has 14 residues. In germline, CDR1 is DFQATT, CDR2 SNEGSKA (reference sequence). V lost 3 bases, J lost 8 bases, and 14 bases lay in between. CDR3 nucleotide sequence: TGCAGTGCTAGGGGGGGAAAGGTTTATTCACCCCTCCACTTT. Protein sequence: CSARGGKVYSPLHF.

This clonotype appeared many times. The chain employs TRBV7-6 and TRBJ1-1, with 10 bases lining up with TRBD1. CDR3 length: 15 amino acids. V dropped 5 bases and J dropped 11; count of bases not matched to a gene: 14. Germline loops: CDR1 SGHVS, CDR2 FNYEAQ. CDR3 sequence: CASSPRLTGGEWAFF. The CDR3, as DNA: TGTGCCAGCAGCCCTCGCTTGACAGGGGGCGAGTGGGCTTTCTTT.

In this sample, this clonotype turned up many times. The DNA for the CDR3 is TGTGCCATCAGTGGCAGCGGGAGTACATCAACCTACGAGCAGTACTTC. It specifies CAISGSGSTSTYEQYF. The chain is built from TRBV10-3 and TRBJ2-7; TRBD2 matches 8 bases. Germline-derived CDR1 and CDR2 are ENHRY and SYGVKD. V lost 4 bases and J lost 2; bases outside the gene matches: 10. The CDR3 is 16 amino acids.

This clonotype showed up just a few times. CDR3 DNA sequence: TGTGCCAGCAGCTTGAGCCCAGGAGTCTATAGCAATCAGCCCCAGCATTTT. Translating it yields CASSLSPGVYSNQPQHF. This chain links TRBV5-5 with TRBJ1-5; D not certain. In germline, CDR1 is SGHKS, CDR2 YYEKEE (reference sequence). The CDR3 runs to 17 residues. The ends were cut back, 1 base at V and 0 bases at J, with 14 bases in the middle. Complete variable domain (other parts from reference TRBV5-5 and TRBJ1-5): DAGVTQSPTHLIKTRGQQVTLRCSPISGHKSVSWYQQVLGQGPQFIFQYYEKEERGRGNFPDRFSARQFPNYSSELNVNALLLGDSALYLCASSLSPGVYSNQPQHFGDGTRLSIL.

This clonotype was seen ten or more times. The chain combines TRBV20-1 with TRBJ2-7; maybe TRBD2 (5 bases). This CDR3 region has 14 residues. Germline V gene data show CDR1 as DFQATT and CDR2 as SNEGSKA (reference sequence). V was cut by 2 bases and J by 2 bases, with 13 bases left in between. The CDR3 region has the DNA TGCAGTGCTAGAAGGCTAGCAGCAACCTACGAGCAGTACTTC. Protein product: CSARRLAATYEQYF.

This clonotype was seen at least ten times. The gene calls are TRBV5-1 and TRBJ2-5; unclear D gene. Deletions cut 4 bases from V and 1 base from J, with 8 bases between. The CDR3 length is 13 residues. Germline V lookup: CDR1 SGHRS, CDR2 YFSETQ. CDR3 loop: CASSPAAQETQYF. The DNA of the CDR3 is TGCGCCAGCAGCCCCGCTGCCCAAGAGACCCAGTACTTC. The full variable domain, completed using reference TRBV5-1 and TRBJ2-5, is KAGVTQTPRYLIKTRGQQVTLSCSPISGHRSVSWYQQTPGQGLQFLFEYFSETQRNKGNFPGRFSGRQFSNSRSEMNVSTLELGDSALYLCASSPAAQETQYFGPGTRLLVL.

This clonotype came up many times. The CDR3 DNA follows: TGCAGTGCTCATAGCCGGGGACTAGCCTTTTCGCAAGAGACCCAGTACTTC. It is translated as CSAHSRGLAFSQETQYF. The V and J genes are TRBV20-1 and TRBJ2-5; 9 positions agree with TRBD2. V lost 5 bases to trimming and J lost 2 bases; unmatched junction nucleotides: 15. This CDR3 has 17 residues. Germline CDR1 and CDR2: DFQATT and SNEGSKA (reference sequence).

This sequence joins TRBV7-7 and TRBJ2-3; D gene ambiguous. Germline V CDR1 and CDR2: SSHAT, FNYEAQ (reference sequence). The CDR3 is made up of 17 amino acids. The DNA of the CDR3 is TGTGCGACGCTCCAGATAGACCGACGCGATAGCACAGATACGCAGTATTTT. As protein: CATLQIDRRDSTDTQYF.

This clonotype has a count of ten or more. The chain joins TRBV5-1 to TRBJ2-3, with 7 bases that match TRBD2. The V gene end was trimmed by 4 bases and the J gene end by 0 bases; junction bases not matched to a gene: 5. CDR3 length: 15 amino acids. From germline, CDR1 is SGHRS and CDR2 YFSETQ. The CDR3 DNA sequence: TGCGCCAGCAGCGGTTCGGGGGGAAGCACAGATACGCAGTATTTT. It encodes CASSGSGGSTDTQYF.

This clonotype showed up just a few times. The V and J genes are TRBV12-5 and TRBJ1-1; D remains unclear. Germline CDR1 reads LGHNT; CDR2 reads FRNRAP. CDR3 length equals 12 residues. V lost 6 bases to trimming and J lost 4 bases, with 9 bases between them. CDR3 protein: CASGQSSTEAFF. CDR3 DNA: TGTGCTAGTGGCCAATCCAGCACTGAAGCTTTCTTT.

In its sample, this clonotype was seen many times. This chain uses TRBV24-1 with TRBJ2-7; tentatively, D is TRBD2 (5 bases). This CDR3 comprises 10 residues. CDR1 is KGHDR, CDR2 SFDVKD, per germline. The V end was cut by 9 bases, the J end by 7 bases, with 9 bases between. In DNA, the CDR3 is TGTGCCACCCCGAGGGAGGAGCAGTACTTC. It yields the protein CATPREEQYF.

This clonotype has a count of ten or more. The gene calls are TRBV28 and TRBJ2-1; D gene ambiguous. The V end lost 5 bases, the J end lost 10 bases, and 18 bases lay between the germline ends. The CDR3 has 14 amino acids. The germline V gene has CDR1 MDHEN and CDR2 SYDVKM. The CDR3 loop reads CASSPPPLASEQFF. For the CDR3, the DNA is TGTGCCAGCAGTCCCCCCCCACTGGCGTCCGAGCAGTTCTTC. The full variable domain, in which reference TRBV28 and TRBJ2-1 provide the parts outside the CDR3, is DVKVTQSSRYLVKRTGEKVFLECVQDMDHENMFWYRQDPGLGLRLIYFSYDVKMKEKGDIPEGYSVSREKKERFSLILESASTNQTSMYLCASSPPPLASEQFFGPGTRLTVL.

V is TRBV5-6 and J is TRBJ1-6; 7 bases are shared with TRBD1. Unmatched junction bases numbered 11, after V lost 0 bases and J lost 2 bases. The CDR3 extends over 19 amino acids. Germline lookup yields CDR1 SGHDT and CDR2 YYEEEE. The CDR3 DNA is TGTGCCAGCAGCTTGGACAGAGGGACAGCTATTCCCTATAATTCACCCCTCCACTTT. This codes for CASSLDRGTAIPYNSPLHF. The complete variable domain, with remaining parts taken from reference TRBV5-6 and TRBJ1-6, reads DAGVTQSPTHLIKTRGQQVTLRCSPKSGHDTVSWYQQALGQGPQFIFQYYEEEERQRGNFPDRFSGHQFPNYSSELNVNALLLGDSALYLCASSLDRGTAIPYNSPLHFGNGTRLTVT.

In this sample, this clonotype turned up many times. The chain recombines TRBV7-2 with TRBJ2-3; TRBD2 matches 9 bases. Germline trimming cut 1 base from V and 3 bases from J; bases unmatched to any gene: 5. Germline CDR1 reads SGHTA; CDR2 reads FQGNSA. This CDR3 comprises 16 residues. CDR3 nucleotide sequence: TGTGCCAGCAGCTTAGGAGGTAGCGGGAGTACAGATACGCAGTATTTT. Protein sequence: CASSLGGSGSTDTQYF.

This clonotype was seen many times. This sequence joins TRBV5-5 and TRBJ1-2, with D unclear. V was cut by 2 bases and J by 3 bases, with 11 bases left in between. The CDR3 extends over 14 amino acids. The germline V gene encodes CDR1 SGHKS and CDR2 YYEKEE (reference sequence). The CDR3 sequence: CASSLGPEDYGYTF. CDR3 coding DNA: TGTGCCAGCAGCTTAGGCCCGGAAGACTATGGCTACACCTTC.

This clonotype was detected ten times or more. The J gene is TRBJ1-4, the V gene TRBV5-1; TRBD1 is a possible D gene (6 bases). The CDR3 spans 16 residues. Germline CDR1 SGHRS, CDR2 YFSETQ. Between the trimmed V and J ends, which lost 8 bases and 1 base, there was a span of 18 bases. CDR3 sequence reads: CASTPDSQITNEKLFF. In DNA, the CDR3 is TGCGCCAGTACCCCGGACAGTCAGATAACTAATGAAAAACTGTTTTTT. Full variable domain (remainder filled in from reference TRBV5-1 and TRBJ1-4): KAGVTQTPRYLIKTRGQQVTLSCSPISGHRSVSWYQQTPGQGLQFLFEYFSETQRNKGNFPGRFSGRQFSNSRSEMNVSTLELGDSALYLCASTPDSQITNEKLFFGSGTQLSVL.

This clonotype was found many times. This chain connects TRBV10-3 to TRBJ1-5; 11 positions match TRBD1. CDR3 size: 18 residues. Germline trimming cut 3 bases from V and 0 bases from J; bases unmatched to any gene: 7. Germline V gene data show CDR1 as ENHRY and CDR2 as SYGVKD. CDR3: CAISDGPGQGGSNQPQHF. In DNA, the CDR3 is TGTGCCATCAGTGATGGTCCGGGACAGGGGGGTAGCAATCAGCCCCAGCATTTT.

This clonotype was detected only a few times. The V call is TRBV20-1, the J call TRBJ1-3; the D is unclear. V lost 5 bases and J 0 bases, leaving 17 bases between the germline ends. The germline V gene has CDR1 DFQATT and CDR2 SNEGSKA (reference sequence). The CDR3 loop spans 16 amino acids. In nucleotides, the CDR3 is TGCAGTGCTCCGACACCGAGACCGAACTCTGGAAACACCATATATTTT. Amino acid sequence: CSAPTPRPNSGNTIYF.

The table lists this clonotype with many counts. The chain joins TRBV20-1 to TRBJ2-1; 8 nucleotides line up with TRBD1. Germline lookup yields CDR1 DFQATT and CDR2 SNEGSKA (reference sequence). The trim removed 3 bases at V and 0 bases at J, leaving 10 bases unmatched. The CDR3 has 17 amino acids. The CDR3: CSASVQGGQSSYNEQFF. The CDR3, as DNA: TGCAGTGCTAGTGTACAGGGGGGACAAAGCTCCTACAATGAGCAGTTCTTC.

There are many counts of this clonotype. The genes are TRBV20-1 and TRBJ1-1, with D uncertain. The CDR3 length is 15 residues. In germline, CDR1 is DFQATT, CDR2 SNEGSKA (reference sequence). V dropped 0 bases and J dropped 1 base, with 12 bases sitting between them. CDR3 DNA: TGCAGTGCTAGAGACCCGGGGTTCCCGAACACTGAAGCTTTCTTT. Protein: CSARDPGFPNTEAFF.

This clonotype was counted at least ten times. The chain couples TRBV28 to TRBJ1-2; D is possibly TRBD1 (5 bases). The CDR3 loop spans 12 amino acids. Germline CDR1 and CDR2: MDHEN and SYDVKM. V lost 5 bases and J 4 bases, leaving 8 bases between the germline ends. For the CDR3, the DNA is TGTGCCAGCAGTGACAGCGCCTATGGCTACACCTTC. This sequence encodes CASSDSAYGYTF.

This clonotype was recorded at least ten times. The rearrangement links TRBV4-1 to TRBJ1-1; D is uncertain. Trimming cost V 1 base and J 0 bases, with 12 bases left between them. CDR3 length equals 16 residues. Looked up from germline, CDR1 is MGHRA and CDR2 is YSYEKL. CDR3 region: CASSQVVGGLNTEAFF. The CDR3 bases are TGCGCCAGCAGCCAAGTTGTGGGCGGATTGAACACTGAAGCTTTCTTT.

At least ten counts were recorded for this clonotype. The chain recombines TRBV10-3 with TRBJ1-2; 8 bases agree with TRBD1. V trimming: 11 bases; J trimming: 3 bases; junction bases outside the gene matches: 8. Looked up from germline, CDR1 is ENHRY and CDR2 is SYGVKD. There are 13 residues in the CDR3. The CDR3 DNA reads as TGTGCCTCAGCAGGGGGCTCGTACTATGGCTACACCTTC. Translation gives CASAGGSYYGYTF.

This clonotype was counted many times. Its ends do not fully match the called genes, so a read error is possible. The CDR3 coding sequence is TGTGCCAGCAGTCCGGGACATACAGCCAAAAAAATTCAGTACTTC. Its protein is CASSPGHTAKKIQYF. The chain recombines TRBV28 with TRBJ2-4; a possible D gene is TRBD1 (6 bases). This CDR3 is built from 15 residues. Per the germline V gene, CDR1 is MDHEN and CDR2 is SYDVKM.

This clonotype was picked up many times. V usage is TRBV20-1 and J usage is TRBJ1-1; D remains unclear. The CDR3 is 10 residues long. V lost 2 bases and J 5 bases, leaving 3 bases between the germline ends. Germline V gene lookup returns CDR1 DFQATT and CDR2 SNEGSKA (reference sequence). The DNA for the CDR3 is TGCAGTGCTAGAACGACTGAAGCTTTCTTT. It encodes CSARTTEAFF.

This clonotype was detected a few times. One end of the junction varies from germline; a read error may be responsible. The V call is TRBV27, the J call TRBJ1-5; 7 bases match TRBD1. Germline lookup yields CDR1 MNHEY and CDR2 SMNVEV (reference sequence). This CDR3 is 15 amino acids long. CDR3 region: CASSLATGNNQPQNF. CDR3 DNA: TGTGCCAGCAGTTTGGCGACAGGGAATAATCAGCCCCAGAATTTT.

This clonotype was observed at least ten times. The rearrangement joins TRBV7-2 to TRBJ2-7; D is possibly TRBD2 (5 bases). Germline V gene lookup returns CDR1 SGHTA and CDR2 FQGNSA. The CDR3 has 15 amino acids. V was clipped by 5 bases and J by 0 bases, with 14 bases between them. CDR3 sequence: CASSARAGGSYEQYF. In nucleotides, the CDR3 is TGTGCCAGCAGCGCTCGCGCGGGCGGCTCCTACGAGCAGTACTTC.

This clonotype was observed a handful of times. The chain links TRBV7-2 to TRBJ1-2; D ambiguous. Trimming shortened V by 3 bases and J by 4 bases, and 9 bases separated the two germline ends. This CDR3 region has 13 residues. Per the germline V gene, CDR1 is SGHTA and CDR2 is FQGNSA. The CDR3: CASSFRAPYGYTF. Here the CDR3 DNA reads TGTGCCAGCAGCTTCCGGGCCCCCTATGGCTACACCTTC.

At least ten counts were recorded for this clonotype. The chain employs TRBV10-3 and TRBJ2-7, with D possibly being TRBD1 (6 bases). The CDR3 runs 15 residues. The germline V gene has CDR1 ENHRY and CDR2 SYGVKD. The V end lost 4 bases, the J end lost 2 bases, and 15 bases lay between the germline ends. The CDR3 region is CAISGSGETPYEQYF. CDR3 nucleotides: TGTGCCATCAGTGGTTCAGGGGAAACACCCTACGAGCAGTACTTC.

In this sample, this clonotype turned up a few times. Being one base from a much bigger clone, this may be a read error. The chain carries TRBV9 and TRBJ1-1; D gene ambiguous. The ends were cut back, 4 bases at V and 1 base at J, with 17 bases in the middle. Germline V gives CDR1 SGDLS, CDR2 YYNGEE. The CDR3 consists of 16 residues. The CDR3 here is CASSPQKLEENTEAFF. Written as DNA, the CDR3 is TGTGCCAGCAGCCCGCAGAAGCTCGAAGAGAACACTGAAGCTTTCTTT.

This clonotype has a count of ten or more. The genes are TRBV5-1 and TRBJ2-2; 7 nucleotides line up with TRBD1. V gave up 4 bases and J gave up 4 bases; unmatched junction bases: 13. Germline V gene lookup returns CDR1 SGHRS and CDR2 YFSETQ. The CDR3 totals 17 residues. The CDR3 sequence: CASSLTYRGWSTGELFF. The CDR3 coding sequence is TGCGCCAGCAGCCTAACCTACAGGGGATGGAGCACCGGGGAGCTGTTTTTT.

This clonotype was seen a handful of times. The V gene is TRBV28, the J gene TRBJ2-3, with 7 bases aligning to TRBD1. Germline loops: CDR1 MDHEN, CDR2 SYDVKM. The V gene end was trimmed by 3 bases and the J gene end by 4 bases; junction bases not matched to a gene: 7. CDR3 length: 15 residues. Here the CDR3 DNA reads TGTGCCAGCAGTTTCCAAGACAGGGCGGCAGATACGCAGTATTTT. Residues: CASSFQDRAADTQYF.